These T cell receptor beta chains were read from a single sample in a study of shared clonotypes between healthy human individuals. Produced via immunoSEQ multiplex PCR; TCRdb's table is partial and in-frame only. The repertoire has around 580,000 clones, about 98% of them found once; the top ten carry less than 0.35%. The source material was naive CD8+ T cells sorted from blood. The receptors were sampled from a man between 25 and 39 years old in good health. Both conserved end residues are part of each CDR3. D genes are given only for firm matches. Clone size is not always given. Where it is, it says once, few, many or a class for expanded clones.

d_call j_call clone_size v_call cdr3_nt cdr3_aa
TRBD1 TRBJ1-2 once TRBV15 TGTGCCACCAGCGGCGGGACAGCCTATGGCTACACCTTC CATSGGTAYGYTF
- TRBJ2-7 - TRBV5-5 TGTGCCACCGCCGACCAGGACATGAAATACGAGCAGTACTTC CATADQDMKYEQYF
- TRBJ2-6 - TRBV7-3 TGTGCCAGCAGCTTGTATGGGTTTAACACCCCCGGGGCCAACGTCCTGACTTTC CASSLYGFNTPGANVLTF
- TRBJ2-1 - TRBV5-1 TGCGCCAGCAGCTTGGCCACACAGAACTACAATGAGCAGTTCTTC CASSLATQNYNEQFF
- TRBJ2-1 - TRBV27 TGTGCCAGCAGTTCCCGGGACACCTACAATGAGCAGTTCTTC CASSSRDTYNEQFF
TRBD1 TRBJ1-1 - TRBV7-9 TGTGCCAGCAGCGAAGGACAGGGAAGTACTGAAGCTTTCTTT CASSEGQGSTEAFF
TRBD1 TRBJ1-5 - TRBV7-8 TGTGCCAGCAGCTGGGGACAGGGGAGCAATCAGCCCCAGCATTTT CASSWGQGSNQPQHF
- TRBJ1-5 - TRBV7-2 TGTGCCAGCAGCTCGAGCTTGGACGCCGGCCAGCCCCAGCATTTT CASSSSLDAGQPQHF
- TRBJ2-3 - TRBV6-1 TGTGCCAGCAGTGAAGATGAGGTGTCAGATACGCAGTATTTT CASSEDEVSDTQYF
- TRBJ2-1 - TRBV25-1 TGTGCCAGCAGTGATTCGACCTGGGAGCAGTTCTTC CASSDSTWEQFF
- TRBJ2-7 - TRBV7-4 TGTGCCAGCAGCTCAAGGGGGGACAGCGATTACGAGCAGTACTTC CASSSRGDSDYEQYF
- TRBJ2-7 - TRBV9 TGTGCCAGCAGCGTAGATCCCAGGGCAGGCTACGAGCAGTACTTC CASSVDPRAGYEQYF
- TRBJ2-7 - TRBV11-2 TGTGCCAGCAGCGATACGAAGATGATCCCCTACGAGCAGTACTTC CASSDTKMIPYEQYF
TRBD2 TRBJ2-1 once TRBV11-2 TGTGCCAGCAGCTTGGGACTAGCGGGAGGTGAGCAGTTCTTC CASSLGLAGGEQFF
- TRBJ2-1 - TRBV7-9 TGTGCCAGCAGCTTTGGAGACGGCCCTAATGAGCAGTTCTTC CASSFGDGPNEQFF